Below are 11 T cell receptor beta chains sequenced from a single sample in a study of a mutant IDH1 vaccine in newly diagnosed glioma. The sample's time point: week 35, safety follow-up. Topical imiquimod was applied with each vaccine dose, which held 300 ug of mutant IDH1 20-mer peptide. These receptors are not linked to any known antigen. Using immunoSEQ multiplex PCR, the repertoire was profiled, and TCRdb retains in-frame clones only, with some absent. Of some 31,000 clones listed, around three quarters are singletons. This sample comprised PBMCs, obtained from a glioma patient whose treatment included an IDH1 peptide vaccine. These receptors came from a woman in her 30s with glioma. Some clones in this sample may be carry-over from other donors' samples.

CDR3 sequence: CSGADRAYGYTF. CDR3 in DNA: TGCAGCGGGGCAGACAGGGCATATGGCTACACCTTC. The rearrangement uses TRBV29-1 and TRBJ1-2; 7 nucleotides align to TRBD1. The ends lost 7 bases at V and 5 bases at J; junction bases unmatched: 7. This CDR3 has 12 amino acids. Per the germline V gene, CDR1 is SQVTM and CDR2 is ANQGSEA.

J is TRBJ2-3 and V is TRBV4-2; 8 bases align to TRBD2. Germline CDR1 LGHNA, CDR2 YNFKEQ. After removal of 4 bases from V and 0 bases from J, the junction contained 3 bases not matched to a gene. The CDR3 contains 15 residues. The CDR3 nucleotides are TGTGCCAGCAGCCCCGTAGCGGGGAGCACAGATACGCAGTATTTT. Its translation is CASSPVAGSTDTQYF.

The CDR3 region is CASSADRGQEGYTF. The CDR3 nucleotides read TGTGCCAGCAGCGCCGACAGGGGGCAAGAGGGCTACACCTTC. This chain connects TRBV7-9 to TRBJ1-2, with TRBD1 matching 10 bases. Trimming at V came to 5 bases and at J to 8 bases, leaving 8 bases not matched to a gene. The V gene's germline CDR1 is SEHNR and CDR2 FQNEAQ (reference sequence). The CDR3 is 14 amino acids.

This chain joins TRBV6-4 and TRBJ1-5; D unclear. The CDR3 totals 13 residues. The V end was cut by 5 bases, the J end by 5 bases, with 10 bases between. Per the germline V gene, CDR1 is MRHNA and CDR2 is SNTAGT. Here the CDR3 reads CASSLDRDQPQHF. The DNA for the CDR3 is TGTGCCAGCAGTCTAGATCGGGATCAGCCCCAGCATTTT.

The V call is TRBV9, the J call TRBJ1-2; D gene ambiguous. The CDR3 loop spans 15 amino acids. V shed 0 bases and J shed 14 bases, with 23 bases lying between them. CDR1 SGDLS and CDR2 YYNGEE come from the germline V gene. The CDR3 sequence is CASSVVGGGGPPETF. The CDR3 nucleotides read TGTGCCAGCAGCGTAGTAGGCGGTGGAGGTCCCCCAGAAACCTTC.

The V and J genes are TRBV19 and TRBJ2-7; D not resolved. The germline CDR1 and CDR2 sequences are LNHDA and SQIVND (reference sequence). V was cut by 5 bases and J by 0 bases, with 8 bases left in between. This CDR3 has 13 residues. The CDR3 is CASSDQSSYEQYF. In DNA form, the CDR3 reads TGTGCCAGTAGTGACCAAAGCTCCTACGAGCAGTACTTC.

The rearrangement uses TRBV18 and TRBJ2-3, with TRBD2 matching 9 bases. The CDR3 is 15 amino acids. The J segment lost 3 bases and the V segment lost 2 bases, leaving 3 bases of the junction unmatched. Looked up from germline, CDR1 is KGHSH and CDR2 is LQKENI. The CDR3 DNA sequence: TGTGCCAGCTCACCAGGGACTAGCTTGACAGATACGCAGTATTTT. Its translation is CASSPGTSLTDTQYF.

The CDR3 sequence: CAQFQGSYNEQFF. CDR3 DNA sequence: TGTGCCCAGTTTCAGGGCTCCTACAATGAGCAGTTCTTC. J is TRBJ2-1 and V is TRBV6-1; maybe TRBD1 (5 bases). V lost 11 bases, J lost 0 bases, and 11 bases lay in between. CDR1 is MNHNS and CDR2 is SASEGT in the germline V gene. The length of the CDR3 is 13 residues.

CDR3 sequence: CASTWEGGIPTHYEQYF. In nucleotides, the CDR3 is TGTGCCAGCACCTGGGAGGGAGGAATTCCTACCCACTACGAGCAGTACTTC. The genes are TRBV2 and TRBJ2-7; the match to TRBD2 covers 7 bases. The ends lost 7 bases at V and 3 bases at J; junction bases unmatched: 18. CDR1 SNHLY and CDR2 FYNNEI come from the germline V gene. This CDR3 comprises 17 residues.

Only one count was recorded for this clone. The genes are TRBV27 and TRBJ2-1, with 10 bases aligning to TRBD2. This CDR3 region has 14 residues. Germline lookup yields CDR1 MNHEY and CDR2 SMNVEV (reference sequence). With 6 bases clipped from V and 5 bases from J, the junction kept 4 bases outside the gene matches. The CDR3 DNA is TGTGCCAGCAGAACCGGGACTAGCGACAATGAGCAGTTCTTC. Protein product: CASRTGTSDNEQFF.

The chain carries TRBV6-5 and TRBJ2-3; D uncertain. Deletions cut 6 bases from V and 7 bases from J, with 11 bases between. The CDR3 has 12 residues. The germline V gene has CDR1 MNHEY and CDR2 SVGAGI. The CDR3 sequence: CASSLDPYTQYF. In DNA form, the CDR3 reads TGTGCCAGCAGCCTAGACCCATATACGCAGTATTTT.